The T cell receptor (beta chain) under discussion was sequenced for a study of identical twins. Notes on the study in general: Abundant cord blood beta clonotypes carried fewer insertions; memory repertoires showed none.

One entry per CDR3 protein, called by TCRdb with MiXCR from the 5' RACE reads. The repertoire holds hundreds of thousands of distinct CDR3 sequences, with around 12% as singletons. This clonotype turned up a few times. Its antigen is as yet unknown. Germline CDR1 reads SNHLY; CDR2 reads FYNNEI. The V end was cut by 3 bases, the J end by 3 bases, with 12 bases between. The CDR3 length is 15 residues. These data were also filed under a second study, of yellow fever vaccine responses in identical twins.

The J gene is TRBJ2-1, the V gene TRBV2, with D perhaps TRBD1 or TRBD2 (5 bases each). The sequencing input was PBMCs. This receptor was taken from a woman under 30 in good health. CDR3 amino acids: CASSDEGLNYNEQFF. The CDR3 nucleotides are TGTGCCAGCAGTGATGAGGGGCTGAACTACAATGAGCAGTTCTTC. The full variable domain, its missing parts supplied by reference TRBV2 and TRBJ2-1, is EPEVTQTPSHQVTQMGQEVILRCVPISNHLYFYWYRQILGQKVEFLVSFYNNEISEKSEIFDDQFSVERPDGSNFTLKIRSTKLEDSAMYFCASSDEGLNYNEQFFGPGTRLTVL.